A single sample is the source of the 5 T cell receptor beta chains below, sequenced in a study of Ad26.COV2.S vaccination and SARS-CoV-2 variants. Measured with immunoSEQ multiplex PCR; TCRdb has only the in-frame clones, and not every one. Found here are a few hundred thousand clones, roughly 90% of them singletons; the top ten hold 1.5% to 2%. Treatment noted: over 15 received Ad26.COV2.S at low or high dose, single or two shots; 5 received placebo; per-sample allocation not given. Vaccine and placebo recipients were sampled on day 63 after the first injection. Here the sequenced sample was peripheral blood, taken in a trial of Ad26.COV2.S vaccine versus placebo. The receptor source for this set is a person between 18 and 59 years old who received the Ad26.COV2.S COVID-19 vaccine or a placebo.

This clone was picked up a small number of times. J is TRBJ2-7 and V is TRBV9; D tentatively fits TRBD1 or TRBD2 (5 bases each). The length of the CDR3 is 13 residues. Germline CDR1 is SGDLS and CDR2 is YYNGEE. V was trimmed by 0 bases and J by 5 bases, leaving 9 bases between them. The CDR3 reads CASSVGQGHEQYF. CDR3 DNA: TGTGCCAGCAGCGTAGGCCAGGGACACGAGCAGTACTTC.

The chain is built from TRBV7-8 and TRBJ2-2, with TRBD2 matching over 14 bases. The CDR3 length is 17 residues. Germline trimming cut 5 bases from V and 1 base from J; bases unmatched to any gene: 3. Germline-derived CDR1 and CDR2 are SGHVS and FQNEAQ. CDR3 nucleotide sequence: TGTGCCAGCAGCCGACTAGCGGGGGGGATGAACACCGGGGAGCTGTTTTTT. It codes for CASSRLAGGMNTGELFF.

The chain employs TRBV6-2 or TRBV6-3 and TRBJ2-7; D might be TRBD1 or TRBD2, each matching 5 bases. Germline V gene lookup returns CDR1 MNHEY and CDR2 SVGEGT. V was trimmed by 5 bases and J by 4 bases, leaving 18 bases between them. The CDR3 has 15 amino acids. DNA of the CDR3: TGTGCCAGCAGTCGTACCGCAGAGGGGAGATACGAGCAGTACTTC. This encodes CASSRTAEGRYEQYF.

The rearrangement joins TRBV10-3 to TRBJ1-4; the match to TRBD1 covers 7 bases. The CDR3 contains 14 residues. Unmatched junction bases numbered 6, after V lost 6 bases and J lost 5 bases. The V gene's germline CDR1 is ENHRY and CDR2 SYGVKD. Written as DNA, the CDR3 is TGTGCCATCAGCCCGGGACAGCCAAATGAAAAACTGTTTTTT. Its protein is CAISPGQPNEKLFF.

This CDR3 is CASSLGAGQPTEAFF. CDR3 DNA: TGCGCCAGCAGCTTGGGGGCAGGGCAGCCCACTGAAGCTTTCTTT. The chain has TRBV5-1 and TRBJ1-1; D perhaps matches TRBD1 (5 bases). The CDR3 has 15 residues. CDR1 and CDR2 (germline): SGHRS, YFSETQ. Trimming took off 0 bases at V and 4 bases at J, with 13 bases between the two ends.